This TCR beta chain comes out of a study of cytomegalovirus exposure and HLA in healthy donors. Study-level background: As released early, the data held 65 million to 90 million unique TCRs from HLA-typed donors. Among several hundred genotyped donors, around 80% fell in the Caucasian-associated ancestry cluster. General study findings and limits: HLA alleles were associated with fewer than 20,000 TCR beta sequences in a later analysis at 0.05 false discovery rate. Later on, an analysis showed TCR association rates differing by HLA locus, with DRB1 the most and HLA-C the fewest.

PCR was performed using 60 Vbeta and 13 Jbeta primers. Sequencing was performed with immunoSEQ multiplex PCR; in TCRdb, only in-frame clones are kept and a portion is missing. The sample lists 180,000 or so clones, 75% to 90% occurring once. As for this clone: Its antigen is not known.

The clonotype originates from a girl aged 10 to 17 in good health and CMV-seropositive. Source material: PBMCs.

CDR3 bases: TGTGCCAGCAGCGCTCCGGGACAGCAAGAGACCCAGTACTTC. This codes for CASSAPGQQETQYF. The chain combines TRBV5-6 with TRBJ2-5; TRBD1 matches 7 bases. The length of the CDR3 is 14 residues. Germline CDR1 and CDR2: SGHDT and YYEEEE. The V and J ends lost 4 bases and 2 bases, in that order; junction bases with no gene match: 5.